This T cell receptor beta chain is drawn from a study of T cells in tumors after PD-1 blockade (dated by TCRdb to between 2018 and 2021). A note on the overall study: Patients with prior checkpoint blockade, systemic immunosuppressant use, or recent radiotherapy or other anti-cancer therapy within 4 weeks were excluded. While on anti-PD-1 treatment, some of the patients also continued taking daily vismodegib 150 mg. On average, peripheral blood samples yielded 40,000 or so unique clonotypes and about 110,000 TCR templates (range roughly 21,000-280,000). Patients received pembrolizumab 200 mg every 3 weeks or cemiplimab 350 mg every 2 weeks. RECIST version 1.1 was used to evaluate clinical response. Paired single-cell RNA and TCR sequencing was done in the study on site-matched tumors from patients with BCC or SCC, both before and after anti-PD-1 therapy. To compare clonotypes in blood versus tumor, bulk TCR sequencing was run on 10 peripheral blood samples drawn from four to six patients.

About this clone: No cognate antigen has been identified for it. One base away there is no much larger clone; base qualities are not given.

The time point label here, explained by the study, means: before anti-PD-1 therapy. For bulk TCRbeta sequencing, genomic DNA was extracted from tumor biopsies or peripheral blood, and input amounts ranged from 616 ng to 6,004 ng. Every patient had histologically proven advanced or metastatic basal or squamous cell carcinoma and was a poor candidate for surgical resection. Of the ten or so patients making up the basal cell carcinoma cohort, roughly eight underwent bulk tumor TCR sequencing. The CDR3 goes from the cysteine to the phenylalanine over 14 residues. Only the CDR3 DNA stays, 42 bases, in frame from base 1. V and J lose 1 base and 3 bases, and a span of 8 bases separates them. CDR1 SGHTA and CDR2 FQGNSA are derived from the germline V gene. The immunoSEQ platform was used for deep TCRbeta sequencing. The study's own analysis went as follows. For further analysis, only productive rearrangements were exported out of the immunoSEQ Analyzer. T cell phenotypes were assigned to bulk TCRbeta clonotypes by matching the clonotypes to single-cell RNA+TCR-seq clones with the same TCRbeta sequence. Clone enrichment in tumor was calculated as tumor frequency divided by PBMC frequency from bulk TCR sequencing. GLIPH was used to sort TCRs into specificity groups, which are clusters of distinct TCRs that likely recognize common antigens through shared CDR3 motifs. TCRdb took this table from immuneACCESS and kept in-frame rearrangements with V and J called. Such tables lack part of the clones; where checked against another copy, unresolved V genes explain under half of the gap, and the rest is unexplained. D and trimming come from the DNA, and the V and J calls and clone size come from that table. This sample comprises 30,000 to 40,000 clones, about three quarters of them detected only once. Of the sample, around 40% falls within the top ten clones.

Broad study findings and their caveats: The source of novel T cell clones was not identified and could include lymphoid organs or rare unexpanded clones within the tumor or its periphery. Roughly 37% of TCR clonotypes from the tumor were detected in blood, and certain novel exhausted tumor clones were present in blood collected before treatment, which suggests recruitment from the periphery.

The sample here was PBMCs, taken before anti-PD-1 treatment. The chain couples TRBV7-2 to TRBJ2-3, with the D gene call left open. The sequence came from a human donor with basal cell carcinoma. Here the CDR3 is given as CASSLESRTDTQYF. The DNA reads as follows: TGTGCCAGCAGCTTAGAGTCCAGGACAGATACGCAGTATTTT. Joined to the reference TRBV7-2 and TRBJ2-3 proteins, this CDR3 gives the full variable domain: GAGVSQSPSNKVTEKGKDVELRCDPISGHTALYWYRQSLGQGLEFLIYFQGNSAPDKSGLPSDRFSAERTGGSVSTLTIQRTQQEDSAVYLCASSLESRTDTQYFGPGTRLTVL.